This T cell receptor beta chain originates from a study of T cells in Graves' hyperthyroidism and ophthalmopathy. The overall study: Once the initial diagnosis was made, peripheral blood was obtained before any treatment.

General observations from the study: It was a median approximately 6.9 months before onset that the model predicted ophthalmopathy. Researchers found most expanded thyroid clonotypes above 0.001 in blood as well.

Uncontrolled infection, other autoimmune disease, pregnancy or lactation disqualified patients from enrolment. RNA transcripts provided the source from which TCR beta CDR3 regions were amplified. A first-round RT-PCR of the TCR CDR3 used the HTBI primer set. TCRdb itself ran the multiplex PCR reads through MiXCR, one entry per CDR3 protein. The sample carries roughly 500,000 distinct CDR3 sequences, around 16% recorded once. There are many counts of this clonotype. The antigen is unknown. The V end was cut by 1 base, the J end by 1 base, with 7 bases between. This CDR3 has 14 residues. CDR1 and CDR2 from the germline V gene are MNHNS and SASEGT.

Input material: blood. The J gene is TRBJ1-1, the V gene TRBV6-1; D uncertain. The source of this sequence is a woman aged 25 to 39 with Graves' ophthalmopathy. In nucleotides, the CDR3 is TGTGCCAGCAGTGAAGGGACGGCGAACACTGAAGCTTTCTTT. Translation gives CASSEGTANTEAFF.